The entry below gives a single T cell receptor beta chain sequence along with its context. The antigen is undetermined. The sample is drawn from a study of shared clonotypes between healthy human individuals. Study outcomes and limitations: Non-shared clonotypes showed lower generation probabilities than clonotypes common to all four donors. Memory subsets generally showed lower estimated richness than naive subsets.

V was cut by 0 bases and J by 3 bases, with 10 bases left in between. The germline V gene encodes CDR1 SGHRS and CDR2 YFSETQ. CDR3 length: 14 amino acids. The sorted-subset replicate PCRs were given roughly 200 ng DNA, which is 30,000 or so T cell genomes. The method was immunoSEQ multiplex PCR; TCRdb's version includes in-frame clones alone and lacks a portion of them. Of just over 2,000,000 clones listed, about 95% are singletons. Terminally differentiated effector memory CD45RA+ cells were excluded by CCR7 positive selection of CD45RO-negative cells. The rearrangement uses TRBV5-1 and TRBJ2-7; D remains unclear. The receptor was isolated from a man younger than 35 in good health. Sequencing was done on a sample of naive CD8+ T cells sorted from blood. DNA of the CDR3: TGCGCCAGCAGCTTGGAAGGGTCCAACTACGAGCAGTACTTC. It specifies CASSLEGSNYEQYF.